This T cell receptor beta chain derives from a study of blood T cell repertoires in COVID-19. Looking at the study overall: Sources were T cells, B-cell-depleted T cells, or PBMCs; the material itself was cDNA or gDNA.

Profiling relied on immunoSEQ multiplex PCR, and the TCRdb table lists in-frame clones only, not all of them. Here the sample spans 200,000 to 250,000 clones, roughly 90% being singletons. Looked up from germline, CDR1 is KGHDR and CDR2 is SFDVKD. After removal of 6 bases from V and 2 bases from J, the junction contained 7 bases not matched to a gene. The CDR3 contains 17 residues. The sample consisted of peripheral blood. The V gene is TRBV24-1, the J gene TRBJ2-1; 12 bases are a match to TRBD2. This TCR was recovered from a woman aged 40-49 years who had recovered from COVID-19. CDR3 nucleotides: TGTGCCACCAGTAACCCTAGCGGGAGGGACCCCTACAATGAGCAGTTCTTC. Its protein product is CATSNPSGRDPYNEQFF.